The T cell receptor (beta chain) described here comes from a study of regulatory T cells in long-lasting Graves disease. Time point defined: persistent/refractory GD, antithyroid drugs over 5 years with positive TRAb. Researchers made the TCR library from RNA that was extracted from PBMCs. This clonotype appeared many times. Its antigen is still unknown. The V gene lost 6 bases and the J gene lost 2 bases, with 10 bases spanning the gap. Germline V gene lookup returns CDR1 SNHLY and CDR2 FYNNEI. This CDR3 has 13 residues. Study findings and constraints: Whereas about a thousand public clonotypes were shared by new patients, persistent patients shared more, at some 3,000. Exclusively peripheral blood, rather than thyroid tissue, was studied.

Library construction for TCR beta used iRepertoire HTBI primers and Arm-PCR of CDR3 regions. MiXCR was run by TCRdb on the multiplex PCR reads, yielding one entry per CDR3 protein. Among hundreds of thousands of distinct CDR3 sequences listed, 30% were seen once. The sample consisted of peripheral blood mononuclear cells (PBMCs), taken when the disease was refractory, from a patient treated with antithyroid drugs. The clonotype originates from a female donor with Graves disease. The chain uses TRBV2 and TRBJ1-2; D uncertain. The CDR3 DNA follows: TGTGCCAGCAGCTTAGTAAGCAACTATGGCTACACCTTC. The encoded protein is CASSLVSNYGYTF.